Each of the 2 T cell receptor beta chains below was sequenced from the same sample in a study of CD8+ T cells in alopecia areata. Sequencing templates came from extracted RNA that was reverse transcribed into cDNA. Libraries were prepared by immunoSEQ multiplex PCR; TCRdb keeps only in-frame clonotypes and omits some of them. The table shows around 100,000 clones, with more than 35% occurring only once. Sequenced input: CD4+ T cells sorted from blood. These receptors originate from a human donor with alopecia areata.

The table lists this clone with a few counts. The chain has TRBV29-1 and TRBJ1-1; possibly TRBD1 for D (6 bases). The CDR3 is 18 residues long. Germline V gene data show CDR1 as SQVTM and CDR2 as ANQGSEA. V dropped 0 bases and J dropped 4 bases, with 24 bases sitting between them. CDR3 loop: CSVEERPGASRWGTEAFF. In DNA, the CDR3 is TGCAGCGTTGAAGAACGGCCAGGGGCATCGAGGTGGGGCACTGAAGCTTTCTTT.

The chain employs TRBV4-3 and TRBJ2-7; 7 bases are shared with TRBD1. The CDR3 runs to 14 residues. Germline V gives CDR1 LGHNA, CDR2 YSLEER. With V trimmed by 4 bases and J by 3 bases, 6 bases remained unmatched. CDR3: CASSRSTGLYEQYF. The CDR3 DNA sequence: TGCGCCAGCAGCCGCTCGACAGGGCTCTACGAGCAGTACTTC.